This T cell receptor (beta chain) is drawn from a study of neurological immune-mediated disorders. This clonotype has ten or more counts. Template-switch 5'RACE cDNA synthesis added a 10-nucleotide unique molecular identifier. MiXCR, applied by TCRdb to the 5' RACE reads, yields one record per CDR3 protein. Of roughly 90,000 distinct CDR3 sequences listed, 3.5% are singletons. Germline V CDR1 and CDR2: DFQATT, SNEGSKA (reference sequence). The CDR3 spans 13 residues. Trimming removed 8 bases from V and 14 bases from J; junction bases left unmatched: 17. The chain recombines TRBV20-1 with TRBJ2-3; 9 bases are a match to TRBD1. Sequencing was performed on PBMCs. The sequence derives from a woman between 45 and 60 years old with multiple sclerosis. The DNA for the CDR3 is TGCAGTCCCACCGGAGGTACAGGGGGCGCAATGTATTTT. Encoded protein: CSPTGGTGGAMYF.